What follows are 23 T cell receptor beta chains derived from one specimen sequenced in a study of blood T cells in healthy people across ages. Primed by a sample-barcoded 5' primer and a J-beta primer mix, a second PCR proceeded for about 7 to 11 cycles. Using its own MiXCR run on the 5' RACE reads, TCRdb lists one record per CDR3 protein. Altogether about 780,000 distinct CDR3 sequences are present, about half being singletons, with the ten largest covering around 18%. The sample was blood. The receptors were sampled from an elderly man in good health.

The chain combines TRBV18 with TRBJ1-5; no definite D call. Germline assignment: CDR1 KGHSH and CDR2 LQKENI. The CDR3 is 15 residues long. V was clipped by 4 bases and J by 1 base, with 11 bases between them. CDR3 in amino acids: CASSLVPESNQPQHF. The CDR3 DNA reads TGTGCCAGCTCACTCGTCCCGGAGAGCAATCAGCCCCAGCATTTT.

The CDR3 region has the DNA TGTGCCAGCAGCCAAGGACAGGGGGCGAGTCTCGAGCAGTACTTC. Its translation is CASSQGQGASLEQYF. The rearrangement uses TRBV4-2 and TRBJ2-7; 10 bases are shared with TRBD1. The CDR3 sequence is 15 residues long. Germline assignment: CDR1 LGHNA and CDR2 YNFKEQ. J lost 6 bases, V lost 1 base, and 6 bases had no gene match.

The J gene is TRBJ2-7, the V gene TRBV7-2, with D possibly matching TRBD1 (6 bases). V shed 1 base and J shed 4 bases, with 11 bases lying between them. Germline assignment: CDR1 SGHTA and CDR2 FQGNSA. The CDR3 totals 14 residues. CDR3 loop: CASSLETGGYEQYF. CDR3 bases: TGTGCCAGCAGCTTAGAGACAGGCGGGTACGAGCAGTACTTC.

This rearrangement joins TRBV7-9 to TRBJ1-4, with 10 bases aligning to TRBD1. CDR3 size: 14 residues. Per germline, CDR1 SEHNR and CDR2 FQNEAQ (reference sequence). With V trimmed by 5 bases and J by 5 bases, 2 bases remained unmatched. The CDR3 loop is CASSEGQGNEKLFF. As DNA, the CDR3 is TGTGCCAGCAGCGAGGGACAGGGGAATGAAAAACTGTTTTTT.

This clonotype was observed a handful of times. This chain links TRBV7-2 with TRBJ2-1; 8 bases map to TRBD1. V shed 4 bases, J shed 7 bases, and the junction held 12 bases outside the gene matches. The CDR3 spans 16 residues. Per germline, CDR1 SGHTA and CDR2 FQGNSA. The CDR3, as DNA: TGTGCCAGCAGCTGGACGAACCGGGACAGGAAGAATGAGCAGTTCTTC. This encodes CASSWTNRDRKNEQFF. Looking up the rest from reference TRBV7-2 and TRBJ2-1 gives the full variable domain: GAGVSQSPSNKVTEKGKDVELRCDPISGHTALYWYRQSLGQGLEFLIYFQGNSAPDKSGLPSDRFSAERTGGSVSTLTIQRTQQEDSAVYLCASSWTNRDRKNEQFFGPGTRLTVL.

This clonotype came up many times. CDR3 bases: TGCAGTGCTAGGCTCACCGGGACTAACTACAATGAGCAGTTCTTC. Protein product: CSARLTGTNYNEQFF. This chain connects TRBV20-1 to TRBJ2-1, with 7 bases that match TRBD2. Trimming at V came to 3 bases and at J to 3 bases, leaving 8 bases not matched to a gene. CDR1 and CDR2 from the germline V gene are DFQATT and SNEGSKA (reference sequence). This CDR3 comprises 15 residues.

This clonotype was recorded a few times. The gene calls are TRBV20-1 and TRBJ2-7; TRBD1 or TRBD2 may be the D gene (5 bases each). The CDR3 spans 16 residues. From germline, CDR1 is DFQATT and CDR2 SNEGSKA (reference sequence). V gave up 1 base and J gave up 8 bases, with 24 bases separating them. Written as DNA, the CDR3 is TGCAGTGCTAGAGGCGGAGAGGGACCACAAATAGAAAAGCAGTACTTC. It yields the protein CSARGGEGPQIEKQYF.

The sample holds one count of this clonotype. The chain carries TRBV7-9 and TRBJ2-1; a possible D gene is TRBD2 (6 bases). This CDR3 is built from 16 residues. V dropped 3 bases and J dropped 1 base, with 13 bases sitting between them. The germline gives CDR1 SEHNR, CDR2 FQNEAQ (reference sequence). The CDR3 coding sequence is TGTGCCAGCAGCTTCGTTGCTCTAGCGTCCTACAATGAGCAGTTCTTC. This encodes CASSFVALASYNEQFF.

The chain uses TRBV12-3 or TRBV12-4 and TRBJ2-1; TRBD1 matches at 12 bases. V was pared by 3 bases and J by 10 bases, with 13 bases of the junction left unmatched. The CDR3 spans 17 residues. DNA of the CDR3: TGTGCCAGCAGTTTCGACCTGACCGGGACAGGGGGCTACGAGCAGTTCTTC. Translated, it gives CASSFDLTGTGGYEQFF.

This clonotype was observed a handful of times. This sequence joins TRBV28 and TRBJ1-5; tentative D call: TRBD1 (5 bases). The CDR3 is made up of 13 amino acids. Germline CDR1 reads MDHEN; CDR2 reads SYDVKM. V lost 7 bases, J lost 2 bases, and 9 bases lay in between. In nucleotides, the CDR3 is TGTGCCAGCACTGGAGGGGGCAATCAGCCCCAGCATTTT. Protein sequence: CASTGGGNQPQHF.

With regard to this clonotype: With a much larger clone just one base away, this may be a read error. V is TRBV4-3 and J is TRBJ2-1, with a weak D call TRBD2 (6 bases). The DNA end favors TRBJ2-7, so the J call may be wrong. This CDR3 spans 16 amino acids. Per germline, CDR1 LGHNA and CDR2 YSLEER. CDR3 sequence (DNA): TGCGCCAGCAGCCTAGCGGCAAGTAACTCCTACAATGAGCAGTACTTC. This codes for CASSLAASNSYNEQYF.

Comment on this clonotype: One end of the junction fails to match germline, which may point to a read error. V usage is TRBV9 and J usage is TRBJ2-1; 8 bases map to TRBD1. The CDR3 sequence is 16 residues long. Germline assignment: CDR1 SGDLS and CDR2 YYNGEE. CDR3 sequence reads: CASSKTPGQAYNERFF. The CDR3 DNA is TGTGCCAGCAGCAAAACACCGGGACAGGCATACAATGAGCGGTTCTTC.

The chain couples TRBV12-3 or TRBV12-4 to TRBJ2-2, with D possibly TRBD2 on 7 matching bases. Trimming left V 6 bases short and J 4 bases short, with 18 bases between. This CDR3 is built from 16 residues. CDR3: CASSGGRGFGTGELFF. The CDR3 DNA follows: TGTGCCAGCAGCGGGGGGAGGGGGTTTGGCACCGGGGAGCTGTTTTTT.

V usage is TRBV4-1 and J usage is TRBJ2-7; D remains unclear. In germline, CDR1 is MGHRA, CDR2 YSYEKL. V was cut by 1 base and J by 2 bases, with 9 bases left in between. The CDR3 is made up of 14 amino acids. The CDR3 here is CASSQVMNAYEQYF. Written as DNA, the CDR3 is TGCGCCAGCAGCCAAGTAATGAACGCCTACGAGCAGTACTTC.

In its sample, this clonotype was seen many times. At one end the junction does not follow the germline gene, possibly because of a read error. V gene TRBV7-2 combines with J gene TRBJ2-7; D unresolved. The CDR3 sequence is 11 residues long. The V gene's germline CDR1 is SGHTA and CDR2 FQGNSA. The DNA for the CDR3 is TGCGCCAGCAGCCTCTCGCATGAGCAGTACTTC. Residues: CASSLSHEQYF.

As to this clonotype: A much larger clone is a single base away; this may be a read error. This chain uses TRBV12-3 or TRBV12-4 with TRBJ2-7; D not certain. The DNA end lines up better with TRBJ2-1; the J call may be wrong. The CDR3 sequence is 13 residues long. Written as DNA, the CDR3 is TGTGCCAGCAGCCTCATAAGCTCCTACGAGCAGTTCTTC. It codes for CASSLISSYEQFF.

This clonotype was recorded a few times. Here the CDR3 DNA reads TGTGCCAGCAGTTCCCCCCGGACAGGGGTTTCACCCCTCCACTTT. Protein: CASSSPRTGVSPLHF. The V gene is TRBV27, the J gene TRBJ1-6, with TRBD1 matching over 9 bases. Trimming at V came to 4 bases and at J to 9 bases, leaving 7 bases not matched to a gene. Germline values: CDR1 MNHEY, CDR2 SMNVEV (reference sequence). This CDR3 has 15 amino acids.

This clonotype was detected a few times. This chain uses TRBV20-1 with TRBJ1-5; 8 bases are a match to TRBD1. The germline CDR1 and CDR2 sequences are DFQATT and SNEGSKA (reference sequence). Trimming removed 4 bases from V and 12 bases from J; junction bases left unmatched: 8. The CDR3 is made up of 12 amino acids. The CDR3 sequence is CSATQGARVQHF. CDR3 DNA: TGCAGTGCTACTCAGGGGGCGCGGGTCCAGCATTTT.

V gene TRBV6-1 combines with J gene TRBJ2-1; 10 nucleotides agree with TRBD2. This CDR3 region has 14 residues. Germline V gene sequence: CDR1 MNHNS, CDR2 SASEGT. J gave up 9 bases and V 4 bases, and 6 bases lay outside the gene matches. The CDR3 coding sequence is TGTGCCAGCAGTGGCACTAGCGGGATTGGTGAGCAGTTCTTC. Translated, it gives CASSGTSGIGEQFF.

This chain uses TRBV15 with TRBJ2-1; 7 bases agree with TRBD2. Germline CDR1 reads LNHNV; CDR2 reads YYDKDF (reference sequence). After removal of 0 bases from V and 5 bases from J, the junction contained 10 bases not matched to a gene. The CDR3 loop spans 17 amino acids. The CDR3 DNA reads as TGTGCCACCAGCAGAGAGTCGGGGCTAGCGGACAACAATGAGCAGTTCTTC. Its protein product is CATSRESGLADNNEQFF.

This clonotype was counted a few times. This CDR3 is CASSPETGDETQYF. The CDR3 DNA reads as TGTGCCAGCAGCCCCGAGACAGGGGACGAGACCCAGTACTTC. This rearrangement joins TRBV11-1 to TRBJ2-5; 8 nucleotides agree with TRBD1. CDR1 and CDR2 from the germline V gene are SGHAT and FQDESV (reference sequence). The V and J ends lost 5 bases and 5 bases, in that order; junction bases with no gene match: 7. The CDR3 totals 14 residues. Full variable domain (outside the CDR3, taken from reference TRBV11-1 and TRBJ2-5): EAEVAQSPRYKITEKSQAVAFWCDPISGHATLYWYRQILGQGPELLVQFQDESVVDDSQLPKDRFSAERLKGVDSTLKIQPAELGDSAMYLCASSPETGDETQYFGPGTRLLVL.

This clonotype occurred once. The gene calls are TRBV27 and TRBJ2-1; TRBD2 matches 16 bases. The J call may not be correct, given that the DNA end is closer to TRBJ2-7. Germline V gene lookup returns CDR1 MNHEY and CDR2 SMNVEV (reference sequence). CDR3 length: 17 residues. The CDR3 reads CASTGTSGRAFYNEQYF. Written as DNA, the CDR3 is TGTGCCAGCACTGGGACTAGCGGGAGGGCCTTCTACAATGAGCAGTACTTC.

V usage is TRBV28 and J usage is TRBJ2-7, with a weak D call TRBD1 (7 bases). The CDR3 runs to 15 residues. Trimming took off 4 bases at V and 7 bases at J, with 20 bases between the two ends. The germline gives CDR1 MDHEN, CDR2 SYDVKM. DNA of the CDR3: TGTGCCAGCAGTTCCGACAGGGAGGCCTACAATGAGCAGTACTTC. It is translated as CASSSDREAYNEQYF. The full variable domain, rest sourced from reference TRBV28 and TRBJ2-7, is DVKVTQSSRYLVKRTGEKVFLECVQDMDHENMFWYRQDPGLGLRLIYFSYDVKMKEKGDIPEGYSVSREKKERFSLILESASTNQTSMYLCASSSDREAYNEQYFGPGTRLTVT.